The sequence of this TCR beta chain was determined in a study of T cell responses to AZD1222 COVID-19 vaccine. V lost 4 bases and J lost 2; bases outside the gene matches: 6. CDR3 length: 15 residues. The germline CDR1 and CDR2 sequences are MNHEY and SVGAGI. TCRdb keeps only in-frame clones here, not all; method: immunoSEQ multiplex PCR. The table records 90,000 to 150,000 clones, around 86% of them present only once. This TCR came from an adult in good health. Source: peripheral blood, taken on day 0 of AZD1222 vaccination. V gene TRBV6-5 combines with J gene TRBJ2-5; 8 bases are shared with TRBD2. The CDR3 protein is CASSFSGDYQETQYF. DNA of the CDR3: TGTGCCAGCAGTTTTAGCGGGGACTATCAAGAGACCCAGTACTTC.